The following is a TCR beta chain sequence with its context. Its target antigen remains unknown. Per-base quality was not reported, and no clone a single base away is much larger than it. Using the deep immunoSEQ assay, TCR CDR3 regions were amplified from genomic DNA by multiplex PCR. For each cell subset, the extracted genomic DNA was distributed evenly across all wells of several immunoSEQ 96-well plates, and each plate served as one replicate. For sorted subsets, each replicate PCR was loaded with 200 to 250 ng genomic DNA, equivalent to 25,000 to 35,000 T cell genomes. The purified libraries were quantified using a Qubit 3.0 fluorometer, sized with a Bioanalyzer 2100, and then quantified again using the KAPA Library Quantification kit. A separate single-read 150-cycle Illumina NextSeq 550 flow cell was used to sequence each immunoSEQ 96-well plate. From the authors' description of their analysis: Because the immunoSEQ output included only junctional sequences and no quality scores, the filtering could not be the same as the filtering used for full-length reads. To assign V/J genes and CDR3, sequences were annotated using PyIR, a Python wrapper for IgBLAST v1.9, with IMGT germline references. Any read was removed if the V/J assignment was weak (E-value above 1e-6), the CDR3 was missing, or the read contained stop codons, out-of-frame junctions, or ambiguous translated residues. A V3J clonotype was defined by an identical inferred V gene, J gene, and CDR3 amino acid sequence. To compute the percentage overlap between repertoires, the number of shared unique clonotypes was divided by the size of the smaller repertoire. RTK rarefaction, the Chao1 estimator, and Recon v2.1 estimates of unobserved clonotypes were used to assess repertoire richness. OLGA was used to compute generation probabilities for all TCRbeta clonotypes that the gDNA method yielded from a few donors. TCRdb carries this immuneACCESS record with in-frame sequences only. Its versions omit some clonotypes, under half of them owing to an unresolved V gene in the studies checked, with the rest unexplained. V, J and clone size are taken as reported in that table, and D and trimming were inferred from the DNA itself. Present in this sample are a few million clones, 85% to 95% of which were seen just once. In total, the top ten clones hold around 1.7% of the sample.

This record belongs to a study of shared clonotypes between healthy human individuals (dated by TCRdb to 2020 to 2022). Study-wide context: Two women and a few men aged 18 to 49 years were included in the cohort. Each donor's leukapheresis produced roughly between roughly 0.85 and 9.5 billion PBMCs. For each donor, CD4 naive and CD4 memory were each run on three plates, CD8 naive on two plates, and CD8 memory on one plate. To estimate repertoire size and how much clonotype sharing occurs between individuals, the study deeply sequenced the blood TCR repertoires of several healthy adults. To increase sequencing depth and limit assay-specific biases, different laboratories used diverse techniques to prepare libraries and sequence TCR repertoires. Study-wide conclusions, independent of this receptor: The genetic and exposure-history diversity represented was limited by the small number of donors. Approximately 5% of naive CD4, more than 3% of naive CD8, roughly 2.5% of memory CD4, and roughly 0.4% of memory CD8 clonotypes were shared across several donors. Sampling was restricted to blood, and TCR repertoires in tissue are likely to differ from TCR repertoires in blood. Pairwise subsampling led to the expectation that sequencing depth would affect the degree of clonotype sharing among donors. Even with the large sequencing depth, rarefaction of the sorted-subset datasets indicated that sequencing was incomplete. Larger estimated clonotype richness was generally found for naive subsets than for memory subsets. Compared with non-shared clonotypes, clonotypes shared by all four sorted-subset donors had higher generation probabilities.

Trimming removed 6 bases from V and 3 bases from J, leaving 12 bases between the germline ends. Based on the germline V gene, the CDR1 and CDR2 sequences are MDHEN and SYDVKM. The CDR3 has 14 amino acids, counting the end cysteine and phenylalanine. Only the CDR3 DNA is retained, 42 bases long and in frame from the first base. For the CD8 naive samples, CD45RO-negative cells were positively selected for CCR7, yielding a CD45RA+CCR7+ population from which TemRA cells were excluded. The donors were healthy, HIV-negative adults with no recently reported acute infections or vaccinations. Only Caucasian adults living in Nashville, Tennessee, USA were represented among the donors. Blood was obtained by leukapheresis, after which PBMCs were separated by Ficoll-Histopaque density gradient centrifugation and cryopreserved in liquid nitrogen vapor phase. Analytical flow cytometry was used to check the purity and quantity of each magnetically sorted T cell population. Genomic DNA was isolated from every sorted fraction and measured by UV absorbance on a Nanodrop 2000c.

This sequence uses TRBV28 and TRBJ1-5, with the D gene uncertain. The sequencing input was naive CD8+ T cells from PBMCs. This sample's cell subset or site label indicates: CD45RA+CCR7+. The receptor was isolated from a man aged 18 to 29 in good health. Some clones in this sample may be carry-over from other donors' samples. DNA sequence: TGTGCCAGCAGGATGAGTCCTCCCAATCAGCCCCAGCATTTT. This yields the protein CASRMSPPNQPQHF.